This T cell receptor (beta chain) was sequenced during a study of glioma-infiltrating T cells. Whole-study results and caveats: CDR3 overlap between tissue and blood was very small.

The iRepertoire nested amplicon-rescue multiplex PCR amplified TCR alpha and beta CDR3s from RNA. Tissue mRNA or PBMC total RNA, about 95-450 ng, went into one-step reverse transcription and amplification. MiXCR, run by TCRdb on the multiplex PCR reads, gives a single entry per CDR3 protein. Seen here are 170,000 or so distinct CDR3 sequences, more than 35% observed once, and the top ten hold roughly 5.2%. As concerns this clonotype: Its cognate antigen is unknown. The junction does not match germline at one end; this may be a read error.

Germline CDR1 is SQVTM and CDR2 is ANQGSEA. CDR3 length: 13 residues. The specimen sequenced was glioma tissue, nonneoplastic brain tissue, or PBMCs (not recorded which). This TCR was sampled from a human donor with low-grade glioma or glioblastoma, undergoing nonglioma brain surgery, or in good health (not recorded which). The chain joins TRBV29-1 to TRBJ2-1; 9 bases map to TRBD2. CDR3 in amino acids: CSVGPSGNNDQFF. The CDR3 DNA is TGCAGCGTTGGGCCTAGCGGGAACAATGATCAGTTCTTC.